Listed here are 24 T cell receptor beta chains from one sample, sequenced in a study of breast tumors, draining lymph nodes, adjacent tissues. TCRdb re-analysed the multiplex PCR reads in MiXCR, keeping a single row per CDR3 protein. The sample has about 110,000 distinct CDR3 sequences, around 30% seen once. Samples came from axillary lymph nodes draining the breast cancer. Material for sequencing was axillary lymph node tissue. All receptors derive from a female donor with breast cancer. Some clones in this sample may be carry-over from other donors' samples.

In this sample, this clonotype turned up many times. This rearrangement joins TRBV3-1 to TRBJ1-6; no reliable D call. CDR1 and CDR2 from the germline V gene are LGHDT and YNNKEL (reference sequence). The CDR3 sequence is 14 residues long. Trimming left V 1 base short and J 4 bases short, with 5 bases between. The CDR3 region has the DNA TGTGCCAGCAGCCAAGTGGCGTATAATTCACCCCTCCACTTT. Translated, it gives CASSQVAYNSPLHF.

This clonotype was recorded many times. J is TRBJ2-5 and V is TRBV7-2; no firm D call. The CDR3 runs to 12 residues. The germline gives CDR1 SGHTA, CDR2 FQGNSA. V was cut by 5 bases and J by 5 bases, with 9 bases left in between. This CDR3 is CASSPNWETQYF. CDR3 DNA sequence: TGTGCCAGCAGCCCCAATTGGGAGACCCAGTACTTC.

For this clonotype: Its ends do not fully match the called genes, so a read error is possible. Here the CDR3 reads CATSRVRSSGGNEQFF. The DNA for the CDR3 is TGTGCCACCAGCAGAGTGAGGTCTAGCGGGGGGAATGAGCAGTTCTTT. The V and J genes are TRBV15 and TRBJ2-1; the match to TRBD2 covers 11 bases. CDR1 and CDR2 from the germline V gene are LNHNV and YYDKDF (reference sequence). There are 16 residues in the CDR3.

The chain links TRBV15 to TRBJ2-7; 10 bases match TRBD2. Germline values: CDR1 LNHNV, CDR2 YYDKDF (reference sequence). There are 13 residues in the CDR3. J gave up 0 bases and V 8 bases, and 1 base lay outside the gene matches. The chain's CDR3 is CATRLAGSYEQYF. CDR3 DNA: TGTGCCACCCGACTAGCGGGCTCCTACGAGCAGTACTTC.

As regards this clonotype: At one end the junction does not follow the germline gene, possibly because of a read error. DNA for the CDR3: TGCGCCAATGGACTAGCGGTCGGGAAGCTGTTTTTT. Translation: CANGLAVGKLFF. The chain joins TRBV10-2 to TRBJ2-2, with TRBD2 identical over 10 bases. This CDR3 region has 12 residues. Looked up from germline, CDR1 is WSHSY and CDR2 is SAAADI.

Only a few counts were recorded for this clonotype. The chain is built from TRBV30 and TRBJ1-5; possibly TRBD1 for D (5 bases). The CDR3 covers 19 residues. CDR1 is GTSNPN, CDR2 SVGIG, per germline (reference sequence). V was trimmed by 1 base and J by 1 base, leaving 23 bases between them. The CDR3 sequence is CAWSASDKRFGVSNQPQHF. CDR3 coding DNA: TGTGCCTGGAGTGCCTCGGACAAGCGCTTCGGGGTGAGCAATCAGCCCCAGCATTTT. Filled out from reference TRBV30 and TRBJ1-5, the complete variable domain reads SQTIHQWPATLVQPVGSPLSLECTVEGTSNPNLYWYRQAAGRGLQLLFYSVGIGQISSEVPQNLSASRPQDRQFILSSKKLLLSDSGFYLCAWSASDKRFGVSNQPQHFGDGTRLSIL.

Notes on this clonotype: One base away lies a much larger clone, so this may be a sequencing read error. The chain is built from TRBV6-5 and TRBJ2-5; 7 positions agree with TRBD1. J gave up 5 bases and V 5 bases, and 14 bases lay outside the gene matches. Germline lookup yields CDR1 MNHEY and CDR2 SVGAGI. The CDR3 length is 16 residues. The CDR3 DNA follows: TGTGCCAGCAGTCATTTTCGTTCGACAGGGAAGGAGACCCAGTACTTC. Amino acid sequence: CASSHFRSTGKETQYF.

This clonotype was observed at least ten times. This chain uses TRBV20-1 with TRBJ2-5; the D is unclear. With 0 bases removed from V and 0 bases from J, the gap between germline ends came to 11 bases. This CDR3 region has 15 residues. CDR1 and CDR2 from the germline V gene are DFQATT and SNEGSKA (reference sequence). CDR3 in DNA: TGCAGTGCTAGAGATAGGGCAGAGTACCAAGAGACCCAGTACTTC. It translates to CSARDRAEYQETQYF.

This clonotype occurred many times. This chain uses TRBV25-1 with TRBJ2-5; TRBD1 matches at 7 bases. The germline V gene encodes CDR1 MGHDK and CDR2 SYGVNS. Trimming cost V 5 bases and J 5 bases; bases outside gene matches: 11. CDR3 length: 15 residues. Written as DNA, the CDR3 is TGTGCCAGCAGTAGGACAGGCCCCAGAGTTGAGACCCAGTACTTC. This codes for CASSRTGPRVETQYF.

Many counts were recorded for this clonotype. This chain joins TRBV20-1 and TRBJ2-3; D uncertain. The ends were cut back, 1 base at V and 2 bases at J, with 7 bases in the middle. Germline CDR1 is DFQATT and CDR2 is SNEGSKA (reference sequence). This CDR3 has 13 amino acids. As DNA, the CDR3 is TGCAGTGCTAGAGTTCTAACCACAGATACGCAGTATTTT. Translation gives CSARVLTTDTQYF.

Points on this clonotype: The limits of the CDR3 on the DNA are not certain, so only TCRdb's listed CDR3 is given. This CDR3 is CASRVGQAYEQYFGPGQPQHF. This rearrangement joins TRBV5-6 to TRBJ1-5; the DNA was not compared with TRBD1, the D call given in the table. A total of 21 residues make up the CDR3, ends included. Germline V gene sequence: CDR1 SGHDT, CDR2 YYEEEE.

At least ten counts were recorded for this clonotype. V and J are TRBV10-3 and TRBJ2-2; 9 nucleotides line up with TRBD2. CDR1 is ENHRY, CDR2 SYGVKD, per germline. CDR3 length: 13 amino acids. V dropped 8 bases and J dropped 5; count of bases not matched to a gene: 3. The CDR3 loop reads CAIPAGGTGELFF. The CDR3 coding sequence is TGTGCCATCCCCGCGGGGGGGACCGGGGAGCTGTTTTTT.

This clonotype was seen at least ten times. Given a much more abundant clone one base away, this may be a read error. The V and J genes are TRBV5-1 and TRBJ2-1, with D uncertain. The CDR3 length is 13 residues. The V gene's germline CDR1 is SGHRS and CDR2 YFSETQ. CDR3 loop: CASSLFRYNDQFF. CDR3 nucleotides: TGCGCCAGCAGCTTGTTTAGGTACAATGACCAGTTCTTC.

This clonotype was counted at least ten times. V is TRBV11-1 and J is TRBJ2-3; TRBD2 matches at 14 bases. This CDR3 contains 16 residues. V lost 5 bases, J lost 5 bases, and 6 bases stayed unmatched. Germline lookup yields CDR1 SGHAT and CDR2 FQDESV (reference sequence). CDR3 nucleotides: TGTGCCAGCAGCCCTGGACTAGCGGGGGGTCTAGATACGCAGTATTTT. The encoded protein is CASSPGLAGGLDTQYF.

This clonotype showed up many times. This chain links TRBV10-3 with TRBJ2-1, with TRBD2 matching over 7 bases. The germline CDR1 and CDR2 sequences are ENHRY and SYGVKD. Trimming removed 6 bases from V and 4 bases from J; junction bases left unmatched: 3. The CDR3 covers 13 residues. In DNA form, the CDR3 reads TGTGCCATCAGCAGCGGGGTTTACAATGAGCAGTTCTTC. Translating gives CAISSGVYNEQFF.

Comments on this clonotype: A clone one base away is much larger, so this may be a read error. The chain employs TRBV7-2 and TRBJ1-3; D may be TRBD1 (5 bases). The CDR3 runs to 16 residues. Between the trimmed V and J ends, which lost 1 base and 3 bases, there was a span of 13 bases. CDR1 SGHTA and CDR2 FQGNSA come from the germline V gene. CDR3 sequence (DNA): TGTGCCAGCAGCTTAGGGGGGACGCCCTTTGGAAACACCATATATTTT. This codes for CASSLGGTPFGNTIYF.

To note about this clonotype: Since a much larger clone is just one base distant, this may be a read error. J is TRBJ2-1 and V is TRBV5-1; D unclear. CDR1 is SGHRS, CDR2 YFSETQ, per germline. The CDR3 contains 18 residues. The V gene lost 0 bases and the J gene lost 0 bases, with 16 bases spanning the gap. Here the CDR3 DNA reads TGCGCCAGCAGCTTGGGACACTCCTTAAGCAGCTCCTACAATGAGCAGTTCTTC. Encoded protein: CASSLGHSLSSSYNEQFF.

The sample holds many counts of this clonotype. Here the CDR3 DNA reads TGCAGCGCCACGGGACAGTTCGACGGGGCCGGATTGGAGCAGTACTTC. Protein sequence: CSATGQFDGAGLEQYF. The rearrangement joins TRBV29-1 to TRBJ2-7; TRBD1 aligns across 7 bases. Germline values: CDR1 SQVTM, CDR2 ANQGSEA. Trimming removed 7 bases from V and 7 bases from J; junction bases left unmatched: 22. This CDR3 contains 16 residues.

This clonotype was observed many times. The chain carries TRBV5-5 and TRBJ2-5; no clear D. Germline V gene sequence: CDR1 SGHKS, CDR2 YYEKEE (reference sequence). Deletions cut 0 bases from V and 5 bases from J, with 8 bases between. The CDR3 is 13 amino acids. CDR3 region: CASSLVIGETQYF. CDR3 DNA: TGTGCCAGCAGCTTGGTGATCGGGGAGACCCAGTACTTC.

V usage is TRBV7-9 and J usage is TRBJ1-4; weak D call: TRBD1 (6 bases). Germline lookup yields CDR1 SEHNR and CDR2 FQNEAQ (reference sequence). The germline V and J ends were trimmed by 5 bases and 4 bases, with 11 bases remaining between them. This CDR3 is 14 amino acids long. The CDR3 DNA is TGTGCCAGCAGCCGGACAGCGGTTAATGAAAAACTGTTTTTT. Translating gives CASSRTAVNEKLFF.

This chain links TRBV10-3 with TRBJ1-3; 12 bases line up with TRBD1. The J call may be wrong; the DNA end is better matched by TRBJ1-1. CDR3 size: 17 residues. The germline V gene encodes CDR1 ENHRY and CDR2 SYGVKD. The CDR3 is CAITPGTGGGTNTEAFF. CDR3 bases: TGTGCCATCACTCCCGGGACAGGGGGCGGAACGAACACTGAAGCTTTCTTT.

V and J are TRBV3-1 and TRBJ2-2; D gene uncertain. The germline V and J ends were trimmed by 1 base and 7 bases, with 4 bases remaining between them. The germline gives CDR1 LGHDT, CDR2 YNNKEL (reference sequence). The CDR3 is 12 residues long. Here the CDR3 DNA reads TGTGCCAGCAGCCAAGCCAGCGGGGAGCTGTTTTTT. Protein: CASSQASGELFF.

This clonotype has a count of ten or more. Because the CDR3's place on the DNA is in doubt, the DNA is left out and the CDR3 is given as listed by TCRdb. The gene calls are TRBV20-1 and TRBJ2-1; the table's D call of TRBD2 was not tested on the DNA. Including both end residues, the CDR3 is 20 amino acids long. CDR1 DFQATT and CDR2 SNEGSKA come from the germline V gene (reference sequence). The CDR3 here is CSARVSGPGPSGSSYNEQFF.

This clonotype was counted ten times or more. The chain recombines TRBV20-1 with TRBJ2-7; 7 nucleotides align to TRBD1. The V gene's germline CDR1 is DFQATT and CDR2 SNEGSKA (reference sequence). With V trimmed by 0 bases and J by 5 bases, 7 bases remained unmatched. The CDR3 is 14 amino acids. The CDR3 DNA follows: TGCAGTGCTAGAGACGACAGGGCTTCCAACGAGCAGTACTTC. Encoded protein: CSARDDRASNEQYF.